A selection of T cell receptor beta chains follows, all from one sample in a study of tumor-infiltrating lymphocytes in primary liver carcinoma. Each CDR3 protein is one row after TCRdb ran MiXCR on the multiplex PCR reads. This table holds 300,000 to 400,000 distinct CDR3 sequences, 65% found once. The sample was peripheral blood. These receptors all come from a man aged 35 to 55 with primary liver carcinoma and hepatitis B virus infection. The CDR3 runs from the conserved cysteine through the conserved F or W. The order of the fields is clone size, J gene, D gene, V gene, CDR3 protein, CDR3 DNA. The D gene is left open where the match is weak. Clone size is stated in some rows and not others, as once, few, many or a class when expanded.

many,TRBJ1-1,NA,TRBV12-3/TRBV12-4,CASIKTGHTNTEAFF,TGTGCCAGCATAAAGACCGGACATACTAACACTGAAGCTTTCTTT
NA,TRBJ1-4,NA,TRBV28,CASLPGGAGSNEKPFF,TGTGCCAGCCTCCCGGGGGGCGCGGGTTCTAATGAAAAACCGTTTTTT
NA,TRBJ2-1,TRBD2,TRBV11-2,CASSLRGTEYNEQFF,TGCGCCAGCAGCTTGCGGGGGACGGAGTACAATGAGCAGTTCTTC
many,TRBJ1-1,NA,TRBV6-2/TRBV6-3,CASSYSSGRVNTEAFF,TGTGCCAGCAGTTACTCGAGTGGGAGGGTGAACACTGAAGCTTTCTTT
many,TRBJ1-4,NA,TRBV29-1,CSVRVINEKLFF,TGCAGCGTGAGGGTAATTAATGAAAAACTGTTTTTT
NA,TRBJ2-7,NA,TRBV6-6,CAIRNSLLTYEQYF,TGTGCCATCAGAAACAGCCTTCTAACCTACGAACAGTACTTC
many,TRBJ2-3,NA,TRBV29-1,CSVEVPSRGTDTQYF,TGCAGCGTTGAAGTCCCTAGCAGGGGCACAGATACGCAGTATTTT
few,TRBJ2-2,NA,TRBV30,CAWSRNGELFF,TGTGCCTGGAGCAGAAACGGGGAGCTGTTTTTT
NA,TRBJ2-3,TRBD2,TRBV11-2,CASSTASGADTQYF,TGTGCCAGCAGCACGGCTAGCGGGGCAGATACGCAATATTTT
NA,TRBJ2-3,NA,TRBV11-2,CVSSLATTPDTQYF,TGTGTCAGCAGTTTAGCGACTACCCCAGATACGCAGTATTTT
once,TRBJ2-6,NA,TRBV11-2,CASSPNRIPLSGANVLTF,TGTGCCAGCAGCCCAAACAGGATACCTCTCTCTGGGGCCAACGTCCTGACTTTC
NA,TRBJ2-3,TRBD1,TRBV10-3,CAIRQGSTDTQYF,TGTGCCATCAGACAGGGGAGCACAGATACGCAGTATTTT
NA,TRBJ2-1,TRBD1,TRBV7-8,CASSSGQGAWNEQFF,TGTGCCAGCAGCTCGGGACAGGGGGCGTGGAATGAGCAGTTCTTC
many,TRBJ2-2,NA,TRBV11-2,CASSPLGDHLGGELFF,TGTGCCAGCAGCCCCCTGGGGGACCACCTGGGCGGGGAGCTGTTTTTT
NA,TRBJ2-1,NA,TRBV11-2,CASSLSAPTVNGLRYDEQFF,TGTGCCAGCAGCTTATCTGCTCCGACTGTGAATGGGCTGCGGTATGATGAGCAGTTCTTC
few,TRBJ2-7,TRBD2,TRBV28,CASRRTSGRAYEQYF,TGTGCCAGCAGACGGACTAGCGGGAGGGCCTACGAGCAGTACTTC
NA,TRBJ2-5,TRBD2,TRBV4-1,CASSRRGLAEDTQYF,TGCGCCAGCAGCCGCCGAGGACTAGCGGAAGATACCCAGTACTTC
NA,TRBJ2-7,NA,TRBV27,CASSLRANIYEQYF,TGTGCCAGCAGTTTGAGGGCCAACATTTACGAGCAGTACTTC
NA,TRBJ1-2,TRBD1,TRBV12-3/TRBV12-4,CDIGQGADGYTF,TGTGACATCGGACAGGGGGCCGATGGCTACACCTTC
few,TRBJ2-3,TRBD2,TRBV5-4,CASSTGGLAGVQNTQYF,TGTGCCAGCAGCACCGGTGGACTAGCGGGAGTACAGAATACGCAGTATTTT
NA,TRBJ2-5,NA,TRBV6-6,CASSQTHTLYF,TGTGCCAGCAGTCAGACTCATACCCTGTACTTC
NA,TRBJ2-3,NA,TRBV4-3,CASSQDGLTDMQYF,TGCGCCAGCAGCCAAGATGGTCTGACAGATATGCAGTATTTT
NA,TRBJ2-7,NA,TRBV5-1,CASGSFNGGRSYEQYF,TGCGCCAGCGGCTCTTTCAACGGGGGCCGCTCCTACGAGCAGTACTTC
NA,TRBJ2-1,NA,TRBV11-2,CANSLSGLDNGQFF,TGTGCCAACAGCTTATCAGGGTTAGACAATGGGCAGTTCTTC
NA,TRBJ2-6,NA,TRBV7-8,CASSLALHHLGSGANVLTF,TGTGCCAGCAGCTTAGCCCTCCACCATCTCGGCTCTGGGGCCAACGTCCTGACTTTC
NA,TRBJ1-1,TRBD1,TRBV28,CASSFPGQGNTEVFF,TGTGCCAGCAGTTTCCCGGGACAGGGGAACACTGAAGTTTTCTTT
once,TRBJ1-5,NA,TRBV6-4,CASNDFPNQPQHF,TGTGCCAGCAATGACTTCCCTAATCAGCCCCAGCATTTT
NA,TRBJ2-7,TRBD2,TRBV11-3,CASSLARSGKYEQYF,TGTGCCAGCAGCTTAGCACGTAGCGGGAAGTACGAACAGTACTTC
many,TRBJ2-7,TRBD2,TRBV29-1,CSVSTSGYEQYF,TGCAGCGTTTCAACTAGCGGATACGAGCAGTACTTC
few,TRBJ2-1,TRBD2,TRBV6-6,CASSYLSGIPHNEQFF,TGTGCCAGCAGTTACCTGAGCGGGATCCCCCACAATGAGCAGTTCTTC
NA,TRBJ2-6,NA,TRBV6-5,CASRGDRTFSSGANVLTF,TGTGCCAGCAGGGGCGACAGGACATTCAGCTCTGGGGCCAACGTCCTGACTTTC
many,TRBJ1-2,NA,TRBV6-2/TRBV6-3,CASSPRVGRVYGYTF,TGTGCCAGCAGTCCCCGTGTAGGCCGAGTCTATGGCTACACCTTC
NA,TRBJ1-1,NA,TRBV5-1,CARAQDPNTEAFF,TGCGCCCGCGCGCAAGATCCGAACACTGAAGCTTTCTTT
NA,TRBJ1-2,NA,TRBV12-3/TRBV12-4,CASSFSQPGPNYGYTF,TGTGCCAGCAGTTTTTCCCAGCCCGGACCTAACTATGGCTACACCTTC